One sample yielded the 8 T cell receptor beta chains listed below, sequenced in a study of OX40 agonist ivuxolimab in advanced cancers. Measured with immunoSEQ multiplex PCR; TCRdb has only the in-frame clones, and not every one. The sample includes about 84,000 clones, roughly 87% seen only once; the top ten take approximately 0.19%. The sequencing here drew on CD4+ or CD8+ T cells sorted from blood, taken in a trial of the OX40 agonist ivuxolimab. The origin of the receptors is an adult with an advanced solid tumor such as melanoma, head and neck, liver or kidney cancer.

This chain connects TRBV9 to TRBJ2-3, with 7 bases identical to TRBD1. The J segment lost 5 bases and the V segment lost 3 bases, leaving 6 bases of the junction unmatched. Germline V gene lookup returns CDR1 SGDLS and CDR2 YYNGEE. The CDR3 has 14 amino acids. CDR3 DNA sequence: TGTGCCAGCAGCGCCCAACAGGGGAAAGATACGCAGTATTTT. This translates into CASSAQQGKDTQYF.

The chain links TRBV5-1 to TRBJ2-1; no reliable D call. The germline V gene encodes CDR1 SGHRS and CDR2 YFSETQ. CDR3 size: 15 residues. V was clipped by 0 bases and J by 8 bases, with 15 bases between them. CDR3 sequence reads: CASSLGLVLSDEQFF. DNA for the CDR3: TGCGCCAGCAGCTTGGGATTAGTTTTATCCGATGAGCAGTTCTTC. Together with reference TRBV5-1 and TRBJ2-1, the CDR3 gives the full variable domain: KAGVTQTPRYLIKTRGQQVTLSCSPISGHRSVSWYQQTPGQGLQFLFEYFSETQRNKGNFPGRFSGRQFSNSRSEMNVSTLELGDSALYLCASSLGLVLSDEQFFGPGTRLTVL.

The V and J genes are TRBV30 and TRBJ1-2; D ambiguous. Trimming shortened V by 8 bases and J by 4 bases, and 11 bases separated the two germline ends. The CDR3 extends over 11 amino acids. Per germline, CDR1 GTSNPN and CDR2 SVGIG (reference sequence). CDR3 bases: TGTGCCCAGGTCGGGATCTATGGCTACACCTTC. Translating gives CAQVGIYGYTF.

The chain carries TRBV5-8 and TRBJ2-5; 15 nucleotides line up with TRBD2. The J segment lost 0 bases and the V segment lost 4 bases, leaving 4 bases of the junction unmatched. The CDR3 is made up of 17 amino acids. Germline V gene lookup returns CDR1 SGHTS and CDR2 YDEGEE. DNA of the CDR3: TGTGCCAGCAGCCGGGGACTAGCGGGGGGCCACCAAGAGACCCAGTACTTC. Translating it yields CASSRGLAGGHQETQYF.

This chain joins TRBV5-1 and TRBJ2-7, with D hard to call. CDR1 is SGHRS, CDR2 YFSETQ, per germline. The length of the CDR3 is 14 residues. The V end lost 5 bases, the J end lost 1 base, and 13 bases lay between the germline ends. CDR3: CASRRLFGSYEQYF. In DNA form, the CDR3 reads TGCGCCAGCAGAAGGCTCTTTGGGTCCTACGAGCAGTACTTC.

The rearrangement joins TRBV5-1 to TRBJ2-3, with 10 nucleotides matching TRBD2. The ends lost 0 bases at V and 7 bases at J; junction bases unmatched: 8. The length of the CDR3 is 16 residues. Germline V gene data show CDR1 as SGHRS and CDR2 as YFSETQ. The CDR3 DNA is TGCGCCAGCAGCTTGGCGGCTAGCGGGAGCGAATATACGCAGTATTTT. Its translation: CASSLAASGSEYTQYF.

The chain recombines TRBV9 with TRBJ2-1, with D possibly called TRBD1 or TRBD2 (5 bases each). Looked up from germline, CDR1 is SGDLS and CDR2 is YYNGEE. Trimming left V 2 bases short and J 5 bases short, with 11 bases between. The CDR3 contains 14 residues. The CDR3 loop is CASSVGDGHNEQFF. CDR3 nucleotide sequence: TGTGCCAGCAGCGTGGGGGACGGACACAATGAGCAGTTCTTC.

The V gene is TRBV13, the J gene TRBJ2-1; perhaps TRBD2 as D (6 bases). Germline CDR1 is PRHDT and CDR2 is FYEKMQ (reference sequence). Trimming left V 5 bases short and J 3 bases short, with 14 bases between. CDR3 length: 15 amino acids. CDR3 in amino acids: CASSLGLPGYNEQFF. The CDR3 DNA is TGTGCCAGCAGCCTGGGACTCCCAGGCTACAATGAGCAGTTCTTC.